The rows below give T cell receptor beta chains drawn from one sample of a study of T cells in Graves' hyperthyroidism and ophthalmopathy. TCRdb reprocessed the multiplex PCR reads via MiXCR and lists one record per CDR3 protein. The data show about 340,000 distinct CDR3 sequences, 20% to 25% seen once. The sequencing sample was made of blood. The origin of the receptors is a woman aged 45-60 years with Graves' hyperthyroidism. Each CDR3 is given with its conserved first and last residue. Each record gives: D gene, J gene, clone size, V gene, CDR3 protein, CDR3 DNA. The D gene is left open where the match is weak. Expanded clones get a size class; other rows say once, few or many, or leave the size out.

D: TRBD1; J: TRBJ1-1; size: many; V: TRBV6-5; CDR3: CASSYARQGATEAFF; DNA: TGTGCCAGCAGTTACGCGAGACAGGGGGCGACTGAAGCTTTCTTT
D: .; J: TRBJ1-2; size: .; V: TRBV28; CDR3: CASQTLGGYTF; DNA: TGTGCCAGCCAAACGTTGGGTGGCTACACCTTC
D: .; J: TRBJ1-2; size: many; V: TRBV7-8; CDR3: CASSLVGDGYTF; DNA: TGTGCCAGCAGCTTAGTTGGGGATGGCTACACCTTC
D: TRBD2; J: TRBJ2-2; size: few; V: TRBV25-1; CDR3: CAVNRETSGRDTGELFF; DNA: TGTGCCGTCAATAGGGAGACTAGCGGGAGGGACACCGGGGAGCTGTTTTTT
D: .; J: TRBJ2-2; size: many; V: TRBV15; CDR3: CATSRGVVREANTGELFF; DNA: TGTGCCACCAGCAGAGGAGTGGTGCGGGAAGCGAACACCGGGGAGCTGTTTTTT
D: .; J: TRBJ2-3; size: many; V: TRBV20-1; CDR3: CSARGQGLDTQYF; DNA: TGCAGTGCCCGAGGGCAGGGTCTTGATACGCAGTATTTT
D: .; J: TRBJ2-3; size: many; V: TRBV30; CDR3: CAWNTGTADTQYF; DNA: TGTGCCTGGAATACAGGGACGGCAGATACGCAGTATTTT
D: .; J: TRBJ2-1; size: many; V: TRBV3-1; CDR3: CASSSNPPGLSSYNEQFF; DNA: TGTGCCAGCAGCTCCAATCCTCCGGGACTCAGCTCCTACAATGAGCAGTTCTTC
D: .; J: TRBJ1-1; size: .; V: TRBV12-3/TRBV12-4; CDR3: CASSPGRGRDTEAFF; DNA: TGTGCCAGCAGTCCAGGCAGGGGACGCGACACTGAAGCTTTCTTT
D: TRBD1; J: TRBJ2-7; size: many; V: TRBV13; CDR3: CASSRTGDSYEQYF; DNA: TGTGCCAGCAGCCGTACAGGGGATTCCTACGAGCAGTACTTC
D: TRBD1; J: TRBJ1-6; size: .; V: TRBV12-3/TRBV12-4; CDR3: CASRVQTGGSPLHF; DNA: TGTGCCAGCAGGGTCCAGACAGGGGGCTCACCCCTCCACTTT
D: TRBD2; J: TRBJ2-5; size: .; V: TRBV5-1; CDR3: CASSLGSGEQETQYF; DNA: TGCGCCAGCAGCTTGGGTAGCGGGGAACAAGAGACCCAGTACTTC
D: TRBD1; J: TRBJ1-4; size: many; V: TRBV14; CDR3: CASSQETGAYEKLFF; DNA: TGTGCCAGCAGCCAAGAGACAGGGGCTTATGAAAAACTGTTTTTT
D: .; J: TRBJ2-7; size: few; V: TRBV20-1; CDR3: CSARDLIDSYEQYF; DNA: TGCAGTGCTAGAGACTTAATCGACTCCTACGAGCAGTACTTC
D: .; J: TRBJ2-7; size: many; V: TRBV20-1; CDR3: CSATTQVSYEQYF; DNA: TGCAGTGCTACTACACAGGTATCCTACGAGCAGTACTTC
D: .; J: TRBJ1-2; size: .; V: TRBV29-1; CDR3: CSAYNSHRMGNGYTF; DNA: TGCAGCGCTTACAACAGCCACCGTATGGGGAACGGCTACACCTTC
D: .; J: TRBJ2-1; size: .; V: TRBV12-3/TRBV12-4; CDR3: CASSLSQFERFF; DNA: TGTGCCAGCAGTTTGAGCCAGTTTGAGCGGTTCTTC
D: .; J: TRBJ1-2; size: many; V: TRBV28; CDR3: CASNPPGAVPNYGYTF; DNA: TGTGCCAGCAACCCACCGGGGGCAGTCCCCAACTATGGCTACACCTTC
D: .; J: TRBJ1-5; size: many; V: TRBV27; CDR3: CASSLLGDQPQHF; DNA: TGTGCCAGCAGTTTATTAGGGGATCAGCCCCAGCATTTT
D: TRBD2; J: TRBJ2-3; size: .; V: TRBV7-8; CDR3: CASSLGTSASDTQYF; DNA: TGTGCCAGCAGCTTAGGGACTAGCGCTAGTGATACGCAGTATTTT
D: TRBD1; J: TRBJ2-2; size: .; V: TRBV11-2; CDR3: CASSLRGQGNTGELFF; DNA: TGTGCCAGCAGCTTAAGGGGACAGGGGAACACCGGGGAGCTGTTTTTT
D: TRBD1; J: TRBJ2-2; size: .; V: TRBV18; CDR3: CASSGGQGLTGELFF; DNA: TGTGCCAGCTCAGGCGGACAGGGACTCACCGGGGAGCTGTTTTTT
D: .; J: TRBJ1-1; size: many; V: TRBV30; CDR3: CAWSRDTNTEAFF; DNA: TGTGCCTGGAGCAGGGACACGAACACTGAAGCTTTCTTT
D: TRBD1; J: TRBJ2-3; size: many; V: TRBV7-3; CDR3: CASSPDRVSTDTQYF; DNA: TGTGCCAGCAGCCCGGACAGGGTTAGCACAGATACGCAGTATTTT
D: .; J: TRBJ1-2; size: .; V: TRBV2; CDR3: CASSRAWGYTF; DNA: TGTGCCAGCAGCCGGGCCTGGGGCTACACCTTC
D: TRBD1; J: TRBJ1-4; size: .; V: TRBV19; CDR3: CARTRTGCPAYNEKLFF; DNA: TGTGCCAGGACTCGGACAGGTTGCCCGGCTTATAATGAAAAACTGTTTTTT
D: TRBD2; J: TRBJ2-5; size: many; V: TRBV20-1; CDR3: CSALGTSQETQYF; DNA: TGCAGTGCCCTCGGGACTAGCCAAGAGACCCAGTACTTC
D: .; J: TRBJ1-2; size: few; V: TRBV20-1; CDR3: CSARKEGSYGYTF; DNA: TGCAGTGCTAGGAAGGAGGGGAGCTATGGCTACACCTTC
D: .; J: TRBJ1-5; size: .; V: TRBV18; CDR3: CASSVDSPNQPQHF; DNA: TGTGCCAGCTCAGTGGACAGTCCTAATCAGCCCCAGCATTTT
D: TRBD2; J: TRBJ2-1; size: few; V: TRBV29-1; CDR3: CSVEGEGHNEQFF; DNA: TGCAGCGTTGAAGGGGAGGGCCACAATGAGCAGTTCTTC
D: TRBD2; J: TRBJ2-5; size: .; V: TRBV7-2; CDR3: CASSSRTSDLAGQYF; DNA: TGTGCCAGCAGCTCCCGGACTAGCGATTTGGCTGGCCAGTACTTC
D: TRBD2; J: TRBJ2-7; size: few; V: TRBV20-1; CDR3: CSARDSRGTSGRGYEQYF; DNA: TGCAGTGCTAGAGATTCCCGAGGGACTAGCGGGCGAGGCTACGAGCAGTACTTC
D: .; J: TRBJ1-2; size: many; V: TRBV12-3/TRBV12-4; CDR3: CATSFVEGYGYTF; DNA: TGTGCCACAAGTTTCGTGGAGGGCTATGGCTACACCTTC
D: .; J: TRBJ1-4; size: .; V: TRBV9; CDR3: CASSVDPRGGTNEKLFF; DNA: TGTGCCAGCAGCGTAGATCCGAGGGGAGGCACTAATGAAAAACTGTTTTTT
D: .; J: TRBJ2-4; size: few; V: TRBV7-9; CDR3: CASSFLGLAKNIQYF; DNA: TGTGCCAGCAGCTTTTTAGGTCTAGCCAAAAACATTCAGTACTTC
D: .; J: TRBJ1-1; size: few; V: TRBV27; CDR3: CASSFGPLNTEAFF; DNA: TGTGCCAGCAGTTTCGGACCCTTGAATACTGAAGCTTTCTTT
D: TRBD2; J: TRBJ2-1; size: many; V: TRBV20-1; CDR3: CSAPRTSGSYNEQFF; DNA: TGCAGTGCTCCCCGGACTAGCGGGTCATACAATGAGCAGTTCTTC
D: TRBD1; J: TRBJ2-6; size: many; V: TRBV6-5; CDR3: CASSYSGQGSSGANVLTF; DNA: TGTGCCAGCAGTTACTCGGGACAGGGGTCCTCTGGGGCCAACGTCCTGACTTTC
D: TRBD1; J: TRBJ1-2; size: many; V: TRBV19; CDR3: CASSGYPGTGAIGYTF; DNA: TGTGCCAGTAGTGGCTACCCCGGGACAGGCGCTATCGGCTACACCTTC
D: .; J: TRBJ2-5; size: .; V: TRBV4-1; CDR3: CASSQVGPRETQYF; DNA: TGCGCCAGCAGCCAAGTGGGTCCGCGGGAGACCCAGTACTTC